This T cell receptor (beta chain) was captured in a study of regulatory T cells in long-lasting Graves disease. The time point here: persistent/refractory GD, antithyroid drugs over 5 years with positive TRAb. PBMC RNA served as the TCR library source. In each case, Graves' disease was diagnosed per American Thyroid Association guidelines. An endocrinology department in Xi'an, China, recruited the patients. The CDR3 runs to 15 residues. Trimming shortened V by 4 bases and J by 1 base, and 13 bases separated the two germline ends. Germline CDR1 reads SGHDN; CDR2 reads FVKESK. General study results and limits: Repertoires from persistent disease leaned toward TRBV28, TRBJ1-2 and TRBJ2-5. The study found lower TCR diversity in persistent Graves' patients than in newly diagnosed ones.

Remarks on this clonotype: Its matching antigen is unknown.

Arm-PCR of CDR3 regions and iRepertoire HTBI primers were the basis on which TCR beta libraries were built. TCRdb recomputed calls from the multiplex PCR reads with MiXCR, one row per CDR3 protein. The sample carries about 660,000 distinct CDR3 sequences, 25% to 35% recorded once. This clonotype was obtained from a female donor with Graves disease. The chain joins TRBV14 to TRBJ1-1; perhaps TRBD1 as D (6 bases). This material consisted of peripheral blood mononuclear cells (PBMCs), taken when the disease was refractory, from a patient treated with antithyroid drugs. The CDR3 sequence is CASSRNRAGNTEAFF. CDR3 in DNA: TGTGCCAGCAGCCGTAACAGGGCTGGGAACACTGAAGCTTTCTTT. The complete variable domain, with remaining parts taken from reference TRBV14 and TRBJ1-1, reads EAGVTQFPSHSVIEKGQTVTLRCDPISGHDNLYWYRRVMGKEIKFLLHFVKESKQDESGMPNNRFLAERTGGTYSTLKVQPAELEDSGVYFCASSRNRAGNTEAFFGQGTRLTVV.